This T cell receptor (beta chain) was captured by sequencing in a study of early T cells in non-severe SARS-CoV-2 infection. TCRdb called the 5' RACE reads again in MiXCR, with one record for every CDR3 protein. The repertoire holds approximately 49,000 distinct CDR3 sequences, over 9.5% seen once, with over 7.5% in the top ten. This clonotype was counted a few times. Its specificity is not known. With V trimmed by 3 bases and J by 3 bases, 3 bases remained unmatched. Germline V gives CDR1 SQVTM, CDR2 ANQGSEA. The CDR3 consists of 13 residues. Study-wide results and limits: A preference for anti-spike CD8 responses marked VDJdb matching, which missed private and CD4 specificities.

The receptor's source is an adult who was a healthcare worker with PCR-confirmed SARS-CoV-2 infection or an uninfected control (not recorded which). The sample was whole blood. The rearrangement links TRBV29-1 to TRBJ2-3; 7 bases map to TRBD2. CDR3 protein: CSVESGITDTQYF. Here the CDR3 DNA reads TGCAGCGTTGAGAGCGGGATAACAGATACGCAGTATTTT.